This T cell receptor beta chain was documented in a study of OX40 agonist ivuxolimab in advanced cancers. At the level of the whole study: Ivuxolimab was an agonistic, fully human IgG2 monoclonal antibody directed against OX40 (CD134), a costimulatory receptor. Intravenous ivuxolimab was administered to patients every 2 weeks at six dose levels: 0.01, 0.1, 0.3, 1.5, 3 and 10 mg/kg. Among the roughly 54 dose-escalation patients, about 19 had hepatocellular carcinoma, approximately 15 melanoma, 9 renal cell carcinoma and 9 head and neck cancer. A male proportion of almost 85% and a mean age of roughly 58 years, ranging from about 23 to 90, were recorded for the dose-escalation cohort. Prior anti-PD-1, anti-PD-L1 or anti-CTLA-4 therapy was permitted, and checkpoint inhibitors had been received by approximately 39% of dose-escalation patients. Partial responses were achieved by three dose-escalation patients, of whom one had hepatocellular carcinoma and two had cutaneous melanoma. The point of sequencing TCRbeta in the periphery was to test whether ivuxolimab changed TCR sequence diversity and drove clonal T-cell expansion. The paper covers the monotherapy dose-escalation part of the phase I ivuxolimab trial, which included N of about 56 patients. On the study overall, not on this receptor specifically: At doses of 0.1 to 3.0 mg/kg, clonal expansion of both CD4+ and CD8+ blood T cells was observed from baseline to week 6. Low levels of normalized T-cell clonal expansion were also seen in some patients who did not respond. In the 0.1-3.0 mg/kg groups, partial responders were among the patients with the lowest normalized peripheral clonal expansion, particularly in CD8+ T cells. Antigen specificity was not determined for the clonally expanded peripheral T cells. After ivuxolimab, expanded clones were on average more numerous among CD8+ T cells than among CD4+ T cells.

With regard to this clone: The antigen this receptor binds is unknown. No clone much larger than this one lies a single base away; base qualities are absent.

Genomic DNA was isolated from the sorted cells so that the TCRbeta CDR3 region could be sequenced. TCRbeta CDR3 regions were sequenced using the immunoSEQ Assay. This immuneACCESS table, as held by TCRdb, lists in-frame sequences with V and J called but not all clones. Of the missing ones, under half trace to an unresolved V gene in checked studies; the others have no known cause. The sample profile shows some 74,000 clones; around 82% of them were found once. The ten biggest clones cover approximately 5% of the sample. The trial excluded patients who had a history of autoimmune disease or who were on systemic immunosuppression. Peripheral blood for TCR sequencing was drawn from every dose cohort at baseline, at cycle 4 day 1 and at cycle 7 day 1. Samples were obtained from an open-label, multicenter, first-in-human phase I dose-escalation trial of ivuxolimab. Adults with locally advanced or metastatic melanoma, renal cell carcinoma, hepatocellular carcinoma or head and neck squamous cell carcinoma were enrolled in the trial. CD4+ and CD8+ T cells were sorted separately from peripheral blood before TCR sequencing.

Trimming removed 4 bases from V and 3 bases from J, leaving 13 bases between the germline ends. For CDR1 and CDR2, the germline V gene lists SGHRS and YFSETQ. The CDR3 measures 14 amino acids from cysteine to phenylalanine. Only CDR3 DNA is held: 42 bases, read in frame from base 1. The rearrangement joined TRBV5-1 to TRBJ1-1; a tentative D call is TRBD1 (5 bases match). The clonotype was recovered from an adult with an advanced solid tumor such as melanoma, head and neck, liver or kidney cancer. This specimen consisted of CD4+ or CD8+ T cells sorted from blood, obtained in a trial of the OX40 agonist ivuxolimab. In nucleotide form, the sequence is TGCGCCAGCAGCGGCCCCCCCAGGGACACTGAAGCTTTCTTT. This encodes CASSGPPRDTEAFF. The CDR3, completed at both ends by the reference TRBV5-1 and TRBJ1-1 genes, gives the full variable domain KAGVTQTPRYLIKTRGQQVTLSCSPISGHRSVSWYQQTPGQGLQFLFEYFSETQRNKGNFPGRFSGRQFSNSRSEMNVSTLELGDSALYLCASSGPPRDTEAFFGQGTRLTVV.